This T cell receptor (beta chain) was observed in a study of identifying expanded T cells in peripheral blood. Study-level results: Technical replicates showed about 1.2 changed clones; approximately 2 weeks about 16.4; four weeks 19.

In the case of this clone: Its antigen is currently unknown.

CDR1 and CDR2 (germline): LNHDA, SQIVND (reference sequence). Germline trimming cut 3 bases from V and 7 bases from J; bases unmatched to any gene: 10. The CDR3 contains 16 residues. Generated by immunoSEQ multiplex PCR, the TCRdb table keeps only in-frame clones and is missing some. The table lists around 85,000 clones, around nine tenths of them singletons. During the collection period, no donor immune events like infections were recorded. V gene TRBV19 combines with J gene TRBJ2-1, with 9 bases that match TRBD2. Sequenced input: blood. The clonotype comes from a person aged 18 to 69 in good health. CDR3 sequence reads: CASSISRGRAGNEQFF. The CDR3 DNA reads TGTGCCAGTAGTATCTCTCGCGGGAGGGCAGGAAATGAGCAGTTCTTC.